Shown below are 29 T cell receptor beta chains from a single sample sequenced in a study of T cell clones after liver transplantation. TCRdb's copy holds only in-frame clones and misses some; the assay was immunoSEQ multiplex PCR. The data show approximately 75,000 clones, 80% seen once. Sample: CD4+ T cells from blood, taken 12 months after liver transplant. These receptor sequences come from a human patient who received a liver transplant. Some T cells may be graft donor cells.

The chain links TRBV6-1 to TRBJ2-1; D perhaps matches TRBD2 (7 bases). The V and J ends lost 0 bases and 5 bases respectively, with 11 bases between them. The CDR3 has 15 residues. Germline CDR1 MNHNS, CDR2 SASEGT. CDR3 in amino acids: CASSEAGGADNEQFF. As DNA, the CDR3 is TGTGCCAGCAGTGAAGCTGGGGGGGCGGACAATGAGCAGTTCTTC.

The chain carries TRBV29-1 and TRBJ2-1, with 13 bases matching TRBD2. The CDR3 is 17 amino acids. V gave up 0 bases and J gave up 8 bases; unmatched junction bases: 10. Germline V gene data show CDR1 as SQVTM and CDR2 as ANQGSEA. CDR3 bases: TGCAGCGTTGAAGATCCGTCCGGACTAGCGGGAGCGGATGAGCAGTTCTTC. It yields the protein CSVEDPSGLAGADEQFF.

The table lists this clone with a count of one. J is TRBJ2-4 and V is TRBV19, with TRBD1 matching over 9 bases. This CDR3 is 13 amino acids long. The J segment lost 8 bases and the V segment lost 5 bases, leaving 4 bases of the junction unmatched. Germline CDR1 is LNHDA and CDR2 is SQIVND (reference sequence). The DNA of the CDR3 is TGTGCCAGTAGTGCCCGGGACAGGGACATTCAGTACTTC. The encoded protein is CASSARDRDIQYF. The full variable domain, with the rest looked up from reference TRBV19 and TRBJ2-4, is DGGITQSPKYLFRKEGQNVTLSCEQNLNHDAMYWYRQDPGQGLRLIYYSQIVNDFQKGDIAEGYSVSREKKESFPLTVTSAQKNPTAFYLCASSARDRDIQYFGAGTRLSVL.

The CDR3 coding sequence is TGTGCCAGCAGCTTGGCGGGACAGGGGGTTGAAAAACTGTTTTTT. It translates to CASSLAGQGVEKLFF. The chain has TRBV5-4 and TRBJ1-4; 11 bases agree with TRBD1. The CDR3 totals 15 residues. Trimming at V came to 0 bases and at J to 7 bases, leaving 2 bases not matched to a gene. Germline V lookup: CDR1 SGHNT, CDR2 YYREEE (reference sequence).

The J gene is TRBJ2-7, the V gene TRBV16; 10 bases are shared with TRBD2. This CDR3 comprises 16 residues. Trimming at V came to 0 bases and at J to 9 bases, leaving 11 bases not matched to a gene. Germline V gene data show CDR1 as KGHSY and CDR2 as FQNENV. CDR3 sequence (DNA): TGTGCCAGCAGCCAATCCAGGGCGCTAGCGGGAGTGGCGCAGTACTTC. Translated: CASSQSRALAGVAQYF. Variable domain in full (rest from reference TRBV16 and TRBJ2-7): GEEVAQTPKHLVRGEGQKAKLYCAPIKGHSYVFWYQQVLKNEFKFLISFQNENVFDETGMPKERFSAKCLPNSPCSLEIQATKLEDSAVYFCASSQSRALAGVAQYFGPGTRLTVT.

The rearrangement links TRBV7-2 to TRBJ1-3; D gene ambiguous. The V gene's germline CDR1 is SGHTA and CDR2 FQGNSA. V dropped 5 bases and J dropped 7 bases, with 15 bases sitting between them. The CDR3 runs to 14 residues. Here the CDR3 reads CASSPRSLGNTIYF. The CDR3 nucleotides read TGTGCCAGCAGCCCTAGAAGCCTGGGGAACACCATATATTTT.

This chain joins TRBV5-1 and TRBJ1-1, with D possibly matching TRBD1 (6 bases). CDR3 size: 15 residues. Germline-derived CDR1 and CDR2 are SGHRS and YFSETQ. V lost 1 base and J 0 bases, leaving 10 bases between the germline ends. The CDR3 spells CASSLFGDMNTEAFF. CDR3 nucleotides: TGCGCCAGCAGCTTGTTTGGGGACATGAACACTGAAGCTTTCTTT.

Notes on this clone: This likely traces to a read error, being one base from a far larger clone. Other DNA sequences in this specimen translate into the identical CDR3. The chain couples TRBV2 to TRBJ1-5; D ambiguous. The CDR3 loop spans 12 amino acids. Trimming took 5 bases from V and 11 from J, leaving 13 bases between them. Germline lookup yields CDR1 SNHLY and CDR2 FYNNEI. The CDR3 region is CASSPAGGSQHF. CDR3 nucleotides: TGTGCCAGCAGTCCCGCGGGAGGGTCCCAGCATTTT.

Only one count was recorded for this clone. This chain links TRBV5-6 with TRBJ2-1; the match to TRBD2 covers 14 bases. J gave up 3 bases and V 5 bases, and 7 bases lay outside the gene matches. CDR3 size: 17 residues. The germline V gene encodes CDR1 SGHDT and CDR2 YYEEEE. The chain's CDR3 is CASRGTSGSKGYNEQFF. CDR3 DNA sequence: TGTGCCAGCAGGGGGACTAGCGGGAGTAAGGGCTACAATGAGCAGTTCTTC.

This clone was detected a few times. This sequence joins TRBV29-1 and TRBJ1-5; the D is unclear. This CDR3 has 12 amino acids. Germline CDR1 and CDR2: SQVTM and ANQGSEA. V lost 4 bases and J lost 0, with 4 bases in between. The CDR3 nucleotides read TGCAGCGTTGGAGGTAGCAATCAGCCCCAGCATTTT. Translating it yields CSVGGSNQPQHF.

By share, this clone counts as medium-sized (0.01 to 0.1%). The V gene is TRBV6-5, the J gene TRBJ2-7, with TRBD1 matching over 8 bases. CDR3 length equals 15 residues. The germline V gene has CDR1 MNHEY and CDR2 SVGAGI. The V and J ends lost 4 bases and 5 bases, in that order; junction bases with no gene match: 10. The CDR3 region is CASSSAGTGSHEQYF. The CDR3, as DNA: TGTGCCAGCAGTTCCGCCGGGACAGGATCGCACGAGCAGTACTTC.

Only one count was recorded for this clone. The chain uses TRBV28 and TRBJ1-2; D remains unclear. Germline V gene lookup returns CDR1 MDHEN and CDR2 SYDVKM. V gave up 5 bases and J gave up 5 bases, with 6 bases separating them. This CDR3 region has 11 residues. The CDR3 nucleotides are TGTGCCAGCAGTCCCTGGTATGGCTACACCTTC. Residues: CASSPWYGYTF.

The gene calls are TRBV6-1 and TRBJ2-1; 9 positions agree with TRBD2. V lost 7 bases to trimming and J lost 4 bases; unmatched junction nucleotides: 5. The CDR3 covers 14 residues. The germline V gene encodes CDR1 MNHNS and CDR2 SASEGT. CDR3 in DNA: TGTGCCAGCATCGAGACTAGCGGTTACAATGAGCAGTTCTTC. Encoded protein: CASIETSGYNEQFF.

This chain joins TRBV7-8 and TRBJ2-1; TRBD1 or TRBD2 may be the D gene (8 bases each). V was cut by 1 base and J by 6 bases, with 22 bases left in between. From germline, CDR1 is SGHVS and CDR2 FQNEAQ. This CDR3 has 18 amino acids. The CDR3, as DNA: TGTGCCAGCAGCTTAGTTTCGACAGGGGCAGCGGGGGTCAATGAGCAGTTCTTC. Encoded protein: CASSLVSTGAAGVNEQFF.

For the CDR3, the DNA is TGTGCCAGCAGCCCTTACAATACCGGGGAGCTGTTTTTT. It encodes CASSPYNTGELFF. V is TRBV6-1 and J is TRBJ2-2; no firm D call. Trimming shortened V by 6 bases and J by 5 bases, and 10 bases separated the two germline ends. In germline, CDR1 is MNHNS, CDR2 SASEGT. The CDR3 has 13 residues.

This chain joins TRBV4-3 and TRBJ2-5, with 12 bases fitting TRBD2. The length of the CDR3 is 16 residues. V lost 2 bases, J lost 4 bases, and 5 bases stayed unmatched. Germline loops: CDR1 LGHNA, CDR2 YSLEER. The CDR3 protein is CASSQNLAGGVETQYF. The DNA of the CDR3 is TGCGCCAGCAGCCAAAATCTAGCGGGAGGGGTAGAGACCCAGTACTTC.

The chain has TRBV7-9 and TRBJ1-1; no reliable D call. This CDR3 has 14 residues. V was clipped by 3 bases and J by 2 bases, with 10 bases between them. Germline values: CDR1 SEHNR, CDR2 FQNEAQ (reference sequence). CDR3 DNA: TGTGCCAGCAGCTTTTTACGGGTAAACACTGAAGCTTTCTTT. Translation: CASSFLRVNTEAFF.

This clone was seen a handful of times. V and J are TRBV7-9 and TRBJ2-1; 7 bases match TRBD2. This CDR3 has 19 residues. Looked up from germline, CDR1 is SEHNR and CDR2 is FQNEAQ (reference sequence). The V and J ends lost 4 bases and 5 bases, in that order; junction bases with no gene match: 20. The CDR3, as DNA: TGTGCCAGCAGCTCAAAAGGCGGGAGTCGGGCACTCTCAGACAATGAGCAGTTCTTC. Its translation is CASSSKGGSRALSDNEQFF.

The rearrangement uses TRBV10-1 and TRBJ1-4, with TRBD1 matching 8 bases. The CDR3 loop spans 13 amino acids. V gave up 10 bases and J gave up 7 bases; unmatched junction bases: 8. Germline values: CDR1 WNHNN, CDR2 SYGVQD (reference sequence). The CDR3, as DNA: TGCGCCATCCGGACAGGGAGTGTTGAAAAACTGTTTTTT. It encodes CAIRTGSVEKLFF.

The rearrangement links TRBV6-6 to TRBJ2-2, with D possibly being TRBD2 (5 bases). The CDR3 totals 15 residues. Germline CDR1 reads MNHNY; CDR2 reads SVGAGI (reference sequence). Trimming left V 2 bases short and J 6 bases short, with 13 bases between. CDR3 amino acids: CASSYKAALSGELFF. Written as DNA, the CDR3 is TGTGCCAGCAGTTACAAAGCGGCTCTTTCCGGGGAGCTGTTTTTT.

The chain links TRBV9 to TRBJ2-3, with 9 bases that match TRBD2. Germline values: CDR1 SGDLS, CDR2 YYNGEE. The CDR3 sequence is 15 residues long. Unmatched junction bases numbered 7, after V lost 3 bases and J lost 5 bases. The CDR3: CASSATSGAGDTQYF. CDR3 nucleotides: TGTGCCAGCAGCGCGACTAGCGGTGCGGGAGATACGCAGTATTTT.

This clone is medium-sized (0.01 to 0.1%) by share. V usage is TRBV2 and J usage is TRBJ2-2; possibly TRBD1 for D (6 bases). From germline, CDR1 is SNHLY and CDR2 FYNNEI. This CDR3 contains 14 residues. Trimming shortened V by 10 bases and J by 4 bases, and 16 bases separated the two germline ends. CDR3 region: CATAQGTGTGELFF. The CDR3 nucleotides read TGTGCCACCGCCCAGGGGACGGGCACCGGGGAGCTGTTTTTT.

The V call is TRBV19, the J call TRBJ2-2; 8 nucleotides match TRBD1. Germline V gene data show CDR1 as LNHDA and CDR2 as SQIVND (reference sequence). V was clipped by 6 bases and J by 1 base; unmatched bases: 16. The CDR3 loop spans 19 amino acids. CDR3 DNA sequence: TGTGCCAGTAGCACCCATCCACTTCCCGGGACAGGGAACACCGGGGAGCTGTTTTTT. Translated, it gives CASSTHPLPGTGNTGELFF.

This chain links TRBV13 with TRBJ2-1, with 8 bases matching TRBD2. V shed 5 bases and J 7 bases; nucleotides not matched to a gene: 10. The CDR3 spans 15 residues. Germline V gene sequence: CDR1 PRHDT, CDR2 FYEKMQ (reference sequence). CDR3 sequence: CASSPLAGRDNEQFF. CDR3 DNA: TGTGCCAGCAGCCCCCTAGCGGGTAGGGATAATGAGCAGTTCTTC.

The V gene is TRBV19, the J gene TRBJ2-3, with D maybe TRBD2 (6 bases). Trimming shortened V by 6 bases and J by 4 bases, and 17 bases separated the two germline ends. Germline-derived CDR1 and CDR2 are LNHDA and SQIVND (reference sequence). The CDR3 is made up of 15 amino acids. The CDR3 DNA reads TGTGCCAGTAGCCCCTCGGGAGATAAGGCAGATACGCAGTATTTT. Translating gives CASSPSGDKADTQYF.

The chain has TRBV10-3 and TRBJ2-7; weak D call: TRBD1 (6 bases). The V gene lost 6 bases and the J gene lost 5 bases, with 17 bases spanning the gap. The germline CDR1 and CDR2 sequences are ENHRY and SYGVKD. The CDR3 runs 14 residues. The CDR3 here is CAISLHSGENEQYF. The CDR3 nucleotides read TGTGCCATCAGCCTACACTCAGGGGAAAACGAGCAGTACTTC.

The chain carries TRBV5-6 and TRBJ2-7, with 8 bases matching TRBD1. J gave up 9 bases and V 4 bases, and 12 bases lay outside the gene matches. This CDR3 has 14 amino acids. Germline V gives CDR1 SGHDT, CDR2 YYEEEE. The CDR3 coding sequence is TGTGCCAGCAGCCTGGGACAGGTGGGGTTCAGGCAGTACTTC. This encodes CASSLGQVGFRQYF. The full variable domain, rest sourced from reference TRBV5-6 and TRBJ2-7, is DAGVTQSPTHLIKTRGQQVTLRCSPKSGHDTVSWYQQALGQGPQFIFQYYEEEERQRGNFPDRFSGHQFPNYSSELNVNALLLGDSALYLCASSLGQVGFRQYFGPGTRLTVT.

The gene calls are TRBV27 and TRBJ1-1, with 7 bases fitting TRBD1. This CDR3 is built from 14 residues. Germline-derived CDR1 and CDR2 are MNHEY and SMNVEV (reference sequence). J gave up 1 base and V 2 bases, and 1 base lay outside the gene matches. The CDR3, as DNA: TGTGCCAGCAGTTTAAAGGGGGCGAACACTGAAGCTTTCTTT. It encodes CASSLKGANTEAFF.

The chain recombines TRBV7-2 with TRBJ2-7; D may be TRBD2 (5 bases). The V and J ends lost 5 bases and 6 bases respectively, with 17 bases between them. This CDR3 contains 14 residues. Germline V lookup: CDR1 SGHTA, CDR2 FQGNSA. Here the CDR3 reads CASSGRGRTPEQYF. The CDR3 bases are TGTGCCAGCAGCGGGCGAGGGAGAACCCCCGAGCAGTACTTC. Drawing the rest from reference TRBV7-2 and TRBJ2-7, the complete variable domain is GAGVSQSPSNKVTEKGKDVELRCDPISGHTALYWYRQSLGQGLEFLIYFQGNSAPDKSGLPSDRFSAERTGGSVSTLTIQRTQQEDSAVYLCASSGRGRTPEQYFGPGTRLTVT.